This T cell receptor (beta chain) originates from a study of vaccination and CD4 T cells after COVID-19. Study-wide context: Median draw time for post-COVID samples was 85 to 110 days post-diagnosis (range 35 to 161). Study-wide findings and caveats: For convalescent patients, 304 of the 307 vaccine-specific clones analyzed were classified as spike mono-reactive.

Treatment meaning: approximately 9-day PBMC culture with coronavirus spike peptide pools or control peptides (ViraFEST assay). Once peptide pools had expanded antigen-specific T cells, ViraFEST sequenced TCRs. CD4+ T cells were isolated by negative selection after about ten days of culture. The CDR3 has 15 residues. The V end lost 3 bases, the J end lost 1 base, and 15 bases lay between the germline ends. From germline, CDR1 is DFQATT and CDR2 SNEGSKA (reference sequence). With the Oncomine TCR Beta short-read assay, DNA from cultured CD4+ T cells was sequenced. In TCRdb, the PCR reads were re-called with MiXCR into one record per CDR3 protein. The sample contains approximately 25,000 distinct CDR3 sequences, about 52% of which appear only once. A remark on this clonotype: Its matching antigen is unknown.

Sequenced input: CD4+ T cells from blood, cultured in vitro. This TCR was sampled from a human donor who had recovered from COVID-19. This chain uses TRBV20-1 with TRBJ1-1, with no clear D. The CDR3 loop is CSARDPSGPNTEAFF. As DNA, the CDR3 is TGCAGTGCTAGGGATCCCTCAGGACCGAACACTGAAGCTTTCTTT.